The sequence of this T cell receptor beta chain was determined in a study of beta chain features in type 1 diabetes (dated by TCRdb to between 2017 and 2018). With regard to the full study: Mean age, gender distribution, total cell number and subset yield did not differ between patients and healthy donors. The study compared the TCRB repertoires of sorted circulating CD4+ T cell subsets in recently diagnosed type 1 diabetes patients with those in matched healthy donors. Whereas all 30 or so donors provided naive and central memory subsets, regulatory and stem cell-like memory subsets were isolated from just 8 patients and about 8 healthy donors. A total of roughly 98,000,000 sorted cells were examined across all samples, and RNA yield correlated strongly with the number of cells per subset.

The High Capacity cDNA Reverse Transcription Kit was used to reverse transcribe all of the isolated RNA, meaning that expressed TCRB transcripts were what got sequenced. Deep immunoSEQ sequencing was performed on naive, central memory and regulatory T cell samples, with an average of roughly 3.6 million total reads per sample. Sorted cells were lysed in RLT buffer, and RNA was extracted using DNase-treated RNeasy Micro or Mini kits according to cell number. Each cell subset was processed separately to prevent cross-contamination, with patient and healthy donor samples processed together. The immunoSEQ multiplex PCR was used to amplify TCRB sequences from cDNA, yielding 87-bp fragments that span the CDR3 region. The amplicons were sequenced using the Illumina HiSeq platform. Concerning the study's data processing: Synthetic template baselines were used to correct PCR bias computationally, reads within Hamming distance 2 were collapsed, and singletons that could not be merged were discarded. By aligning reads against IMGT, V, D and J genes, CDR3 length, and insertions or deletions at six rearrangement sites were assigned. Within each subset, clonotype counts were normalized to sorted cell number, and only after that were true diversity and Gini coefficients computed with the tcR R package. Repertoire sharing was quantified using the overlap coefficient calculated on TCRB nucleotide sequences. Out-of-frame TCRB sequences from naive cells were analyzed to stand in for the pre-selection repertoire. What TCRdb holds here is the immuneACCESS table cut down to in-frame rearrangements. Part of the clones is not present; checked against another copy, under half of the missing clones reflect an unresolved V gene, and the others are unexplained. V, J and clone size are taken as reported in that table, and D and trimming were inferred from the DNA itself. This sample comprises 200,000 to 250,000 clones, roughly 16% of them detected only once. Jointly, the top ten make up 0.065% to 0.1% of the sample.

Each donor gave one peripheral blood draw, averaging approximately 120 mL, which was collected into heparinised tubes. Naive, central memory, regulatory and stem cell-like memory CD4+ T cells were sorted on a BD FACSAria II using a panel including CD45RO, CCR7, CD25, CD127, CD95 and CD27. A purity above 98% was achieved for all sorted populations. PBMCs were separated immediately by Lymphoprep density gradient centrifugation and were stained directly, without being cultured. Samples were stained and sorted in pairs, with one healthy donor and one patient per experiment, so that batch effects were minimized. The germline V gene (reference sequence) gives CDR1 as SEHNR and CDR2 as FQNEAQ. From its cysteine to its phenylalanine, the CDR3 spans 9 amino acids. Only CDR3 DNA remains: 27 bases, in frame from the first base. Deletion took 5 bases off V and 13 bases off J, with a span of 7 bases between the germline ends.

The research as a whole found: A moderate but significant shortening of TCRB CDR3 length was observed in type 1 diabetes patients in all four CD4+ subsets. Sequencing cDNA rather than genomic DNA could over-represent highly expressing activated cells, although activation and CD3 levels did not differ between groups. Naive, central memory and regulatory TCRB repertoires appeared more similar among patients than among healthy donors. At VDJ recombination sites, patients with type 1 diabetes made fewer insertions and deleted more nucleotides, a pattern implying thymic rearrangement abnormalities. Because small numbers of individuals were included in the HLA sub-analyses, any influence of HLA type on TCRB rearrangement was left unresolved. PCR might favor shorter templates, but patient and control samples were amplified and corrected together, so any skew would affect both groups equally.

As for this clone: Which antigen it targets is not known. No much larger clonotype is one base removed from it; base qualities were not supplied.

The chain is encoded by TRBV7-9 joined to TRBJ2-3, with no reliable assignment of the D segment. Sequenced input: naive CD4+ T cells from blood. This specimen's cell subset or site label, per the study, means: true naive CD4+ T cells. The receptor was isolated from a man between 25 and 39 years old with type 1 diabetes. The DNA sequence is TGTGCCAGCAGCGGGCCCAAGTATTTT. Its product reads: CASSGPKYF. Reference TRBV7-9 and TRBJ2-3 genes cover what lies past the CDR3, so the full variable domain is DTGVSQNPRHKITKRGQNVTFRCDPISEHNRLYWYRQTLGQGPEFLTYFQNEAQLEKSRLLSDRFSAERPKGSFSTLEIQRTEQGDSAMYLCASSGPKYFGPGTRLTVL.